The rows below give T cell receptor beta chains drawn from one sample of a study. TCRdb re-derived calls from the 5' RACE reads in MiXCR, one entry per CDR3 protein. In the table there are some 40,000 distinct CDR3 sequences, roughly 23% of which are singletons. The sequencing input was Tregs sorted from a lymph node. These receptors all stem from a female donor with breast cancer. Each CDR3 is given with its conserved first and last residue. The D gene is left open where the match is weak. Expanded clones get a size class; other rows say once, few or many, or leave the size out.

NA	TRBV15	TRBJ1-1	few	TGTGCCACCAGCAGAGATAGCAACTATATGAACACTGAAGCTTTCTTT	CATSRDSNYMNTEAFF
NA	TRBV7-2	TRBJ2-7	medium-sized	TGTGCCAGCAGCTTAGGCGGACTAAGACGGAATTCCTACGAGCAGTACTTC	CASSLGGLRRNSYEQYF
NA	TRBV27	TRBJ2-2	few	TGTGCCAGCAGTTTATATTTCGGGAGAACCAACACCGGGGAGCTGTTTTTT	CASSLYFGRTNTGELFF
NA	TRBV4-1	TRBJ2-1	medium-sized	TGCGCCAGCAGCCAACCACCCCGTAGGTCTTACAATGAGCAGTTCTTC	CASSQPPRRSYNEQFF
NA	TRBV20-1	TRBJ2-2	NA	TGCAGTGCTAGAGACACCTCGAACACCGGGGAGCTGTTTTTT	CSARDTSNTGELFF
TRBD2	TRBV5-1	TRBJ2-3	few	TGCGCCAGCAGCCCCGGGACTAGCGGTTATACAGATACGCAGTATTTT	CASSPGTSGYTDTQYF
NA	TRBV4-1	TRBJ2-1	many	TGCGCCAGCAGCCAAGATAAAGGGTGGTCCAATGAGCAGTTCTTC	CASSQDKGWSNEQFF
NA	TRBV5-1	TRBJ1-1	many	TGCGCCAGCAGCTTTGCGGGATTCAGCAGAGCTTTCTTT	CASSFAGFSRAFF
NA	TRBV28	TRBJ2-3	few	TGTGCCAGCAGACCTCTGGGGGGTCTCACAGATACGCAGTATTTT	CASRPLGGLTDTQYF
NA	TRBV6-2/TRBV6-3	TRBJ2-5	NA	TGTGCCAGCAGTTACTGGGTGGAGGAGACCCAGTACTTC	CASSYWVEETQYF
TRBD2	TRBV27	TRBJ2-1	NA	TGTGCCAGCAGTTTATCGTCTAGCGGGATCGATGAGCAGTTCTTC	CASSLSSSGIDEQFF
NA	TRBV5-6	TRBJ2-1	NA	TGTGCCAGCAGCCCCCTGAGGGGGGGGCCCAACAATGAGCAGTTCTTC	CASSPLRGGPNNEQFF
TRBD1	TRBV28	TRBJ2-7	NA	TGTGCCAGTACGCCCAGGGGACAGATTCTGTACGAGCAGTACTTC	CASTPRGQILYEQYF
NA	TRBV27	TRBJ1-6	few	TGTGCCAGCAGTTTAATGCGGGTGGGCAATTCACCCCTCCACTTT	CASSLMRVGNSPLHF
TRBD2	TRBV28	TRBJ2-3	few	TGTGCCAGCAGTTTCCTGACTAGCCCCGAGACGGCAGATACGCAGTATTTT	CASSFLTSPETADTQYF
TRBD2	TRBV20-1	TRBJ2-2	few	TGCAGTGCTAGGCGGACTCACTCCGGGACTAGCGGGAGAAGGGGGGAGCTGTTTTTT	CSARRTHSGTSGRRGELFF
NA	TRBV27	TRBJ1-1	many	TGTGCCAGCAGGAACATGAACACTGAAGCTTTCTTT	CASRNMNTEAFF
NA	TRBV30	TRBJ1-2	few	TGTGCCTGGAGTCCGGCAGCCTATGGCTACACCTTC	CAWSPAAYGYTF
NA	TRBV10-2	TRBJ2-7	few	TGCGCCAGCAGGGACAACTCCTACGAGCAGTACTTC	CASRDNSYEQYF
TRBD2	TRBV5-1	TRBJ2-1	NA	TGCGCCAGCAGCGGACCGGGACTAGCGGGAGAAACCCAAGAGACCCAGTTCTTC	CASSGPGLAGETQETQFF
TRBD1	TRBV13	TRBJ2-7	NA	TGTGCCAGCAGCGCCAGTGGGACAGGGGTTGGGGAGCAGTACTTC	CASSASGTGVGEQYF
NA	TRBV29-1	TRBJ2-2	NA	TGCAGCGTTGACCTGCACGACACCGGGGAGCTGTTTTTT	CSVDLHDTGELFF
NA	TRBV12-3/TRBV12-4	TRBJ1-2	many	TGTGCCAGCAGTTTAAACGCCATCTATGGCTACACCTTC	CASSLNAIYGYTF
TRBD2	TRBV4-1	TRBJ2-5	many	TGCGCCAGCAGCCTCTCCCAGCGGGGGCTACAAGAGACCCAGTACTTC	CASSLSQRGLQETQYF
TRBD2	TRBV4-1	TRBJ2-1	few	TGCGCCAGCAGCCAAGAAGGGACTAGCGGGAGAGGTAATGAGCAGTTCTTC	CASSQEGTSGRGNEQFF